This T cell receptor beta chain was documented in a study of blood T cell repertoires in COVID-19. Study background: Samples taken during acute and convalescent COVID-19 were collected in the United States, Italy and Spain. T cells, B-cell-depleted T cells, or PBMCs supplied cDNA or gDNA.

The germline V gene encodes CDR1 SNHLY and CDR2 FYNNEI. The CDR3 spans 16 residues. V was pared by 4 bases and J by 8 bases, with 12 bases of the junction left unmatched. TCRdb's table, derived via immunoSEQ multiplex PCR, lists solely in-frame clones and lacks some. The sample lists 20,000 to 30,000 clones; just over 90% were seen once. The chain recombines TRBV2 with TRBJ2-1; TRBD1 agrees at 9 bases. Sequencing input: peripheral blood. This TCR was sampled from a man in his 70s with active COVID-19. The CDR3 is CASSAKLRDRDHEQFF. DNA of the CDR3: TGTGCCAGCAGTGCCAAACTTCGGGACAGGGATCATGAGCAGTTCTTC.